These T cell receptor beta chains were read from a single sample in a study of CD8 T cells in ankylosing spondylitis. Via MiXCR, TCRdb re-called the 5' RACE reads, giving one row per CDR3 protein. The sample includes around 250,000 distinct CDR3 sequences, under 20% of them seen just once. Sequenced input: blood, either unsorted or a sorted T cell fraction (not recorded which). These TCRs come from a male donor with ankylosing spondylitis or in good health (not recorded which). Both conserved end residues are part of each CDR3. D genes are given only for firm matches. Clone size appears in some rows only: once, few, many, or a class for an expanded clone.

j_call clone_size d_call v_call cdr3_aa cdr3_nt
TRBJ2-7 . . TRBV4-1 CASSQEKAGPPYEQYF TGCGCCAGCAGCCAAGAGAAGGCAGGCCCGCCCTACGAGCAGTACTTC
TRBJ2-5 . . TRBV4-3 CASSQDRQSQETQYF TGCGCCAGCAGCCAAGATCGACAGTCCCAAGAGACCCAGTACTTC
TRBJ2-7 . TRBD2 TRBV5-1 CASSQTSGASRFYEQYF TGCGCCAGCAGCCAAACTAGCGGGGCTTCGCGTTTCTACGAGCAGTACTTC
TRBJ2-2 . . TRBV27 CASSLGFGELFF TGTGCCAGCAGTTTAGGGTTCGGGGAGCTGTTTTTT
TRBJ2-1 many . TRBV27 CASSLSARTEQFF TGTGCCAGCAGTTTATCGGCTAGAACTGAGCAGTTCTTC
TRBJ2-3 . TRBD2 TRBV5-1 CASRASSQAGGGTDTQYF TGCGCCAGCAGGGCCTCGTCACAAGCGGGAGGTGGCACAGATACGCAGTATTTT
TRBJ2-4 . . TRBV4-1 CASSQESHLAKGSENIQYF TGCGCCAGCAGCCAAGAGTCCCACTTAGCCAAAGGTTCGGAAAACATTCAGTACTTC
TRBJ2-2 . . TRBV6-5 CASSYIEGTGELFF TGTGCCAGCAGTTACATCGAAGGCACCGGGGAGCTGTTTTTT
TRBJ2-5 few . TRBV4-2 CASSQDFPPVPGGETQYF TGTGCCAGCAGCCAAGATTTTCCCCCGGTCCCCGGGGGAGAGACCCAGTACTTC
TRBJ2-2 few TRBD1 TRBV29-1 CSVVGTGTESNTGELFF TGCAGCGTTGTGGGGACAGGGACTGAGTCGAACACCGGGGAGCTGTTTTTT
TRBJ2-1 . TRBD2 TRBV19 CASRDGASGSDEQFF TGTGCCAGTAGAGACGGGGCTAGCGGGAGCGATGAGCAGTTCTTC
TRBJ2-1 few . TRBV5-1 CASRGASGYNEQFF TGCGCCAGCAGGGGGGCGAGCGGGTACAATGAGCAGTTCTTC
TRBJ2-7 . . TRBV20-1 CSAREGLKSSYEQYF TGCAGTGCTAGAGAAGGGCTAAAGAGCTCCTACGAGCAGTACTTC
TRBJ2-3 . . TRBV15 CATSRVGMGDTQYF TGTGCCACCAGCAGAGTCGGGATGGGAGATACGCAGTATTTT
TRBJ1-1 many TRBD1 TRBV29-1 CSVAGQEINTEAFF TGCAGCGTCGCCGGACAGGAGATAAACACTGAAGCTTTCTTT
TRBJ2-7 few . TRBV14 CASSQDDGGLEQYF TGTGCCAGCAGCCAAGATGATGGGGGGCTCGAGCAGTACTTC
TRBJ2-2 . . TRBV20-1 CSARDFRENTGELFF TGCAGTGCTAGAGATTTCAGGGAGAACACCGGGGAGCTGTTTTTT
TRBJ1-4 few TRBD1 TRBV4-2 CASSQVQGTGAEKLFF TGTGCCAGCAGCCAAGTTCAAGGGACAGGGGCTGAAAAACTGTTTTTT
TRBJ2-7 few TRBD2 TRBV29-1 CSVELAGGPYEQYF TGCAGCGTTGAACTGGCGGGAGGGCCCTACGAGCAGTACTTC
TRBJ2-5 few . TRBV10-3 CAISDRVKETQYF TGTGCCATCAGTGACAGGGTAAAAGAGACCCAGTACTTC
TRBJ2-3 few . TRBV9 CASSVEALRPGDTQYF TGTGCCAGCAGCGTAGAGGCTCTCCGCCCAGGGGATACGCAGTATTTT
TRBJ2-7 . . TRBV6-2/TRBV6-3 CASSYRIDEQYF TGTGCCAGCAGTTACAGGATCGACGAGCAGTACTTC
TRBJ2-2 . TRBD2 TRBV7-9 CASSPRLAGGPSGELFF TGTGCCAGCAGCCCCCGACTAGCGGGAGGGCCCTCCGGGGAGCTGTTTTTT
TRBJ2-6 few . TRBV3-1 CASSQETSSSGANVLTF TGTGCCAGCAGCCAAGAGACATCGAGCTCTGGGGCCAACGTCCTGACTTTC
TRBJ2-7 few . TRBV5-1 CASSPADYSYEQYF TGCGCCAGCAGCCCGGCGGACTACTCCTACGAGCAGTACTTC
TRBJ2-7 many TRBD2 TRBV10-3 CASIAGASDEQYF TGTGCCTCAATAGCGGGAGCAAGCGACGAGCAGTACTTC
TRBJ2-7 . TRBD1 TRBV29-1 CSAAGQGAIPYEQYF TGCAGCGCCGCGGGACAGGGGGCCATCCCCTACGAGCAGTACTTC
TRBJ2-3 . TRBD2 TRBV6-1 CASSPLSEAGNTQYF TGTGCCAGCAGCCCGCTGTCCGAAGCGGGGAATACGCAGTATTTT
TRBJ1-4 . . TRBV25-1 CASSEFELGTTNEKLFF TGTGCCAGCAGTGAATTTGAGCTGGGGACAACTAATGAAAAACTGTTTTTT
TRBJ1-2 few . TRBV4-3 CASSQDRGSNYGYTF TGCGCCAGCAGCCAAGATAGGGGATCGAACTATGGCTACACCTTC
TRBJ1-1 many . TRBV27 CASSLYGERTEAFF TGTGCCAGCAGTTTGTATGGGGAAAGGACTGAAGCTTTCTTT
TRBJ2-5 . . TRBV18 CASSPDNNQETQYF TGTGCCAGCTCACCGGACAACAACCAAGAGACCCAGTACTTC
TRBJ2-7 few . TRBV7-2 CASGPTPFYEQYF TGTGCCAGCGGCCCCACTCCCTTCTACGAGCAGTACTTC
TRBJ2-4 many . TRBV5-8 CATLGETKNIQYF TGTGCCACCCTGGGGGAGACAAAAAACATTCAGTACTTC
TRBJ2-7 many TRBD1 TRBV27 CASSSNPGTVLHEQYF TGTGCCAGCAGTTCAAACCCCGGGACAGTACTCCACGAGCAGTACTTC
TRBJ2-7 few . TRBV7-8 CASSPDFATWYEQYF TGTGCCAGCAGCCCAGACTTCGCGACCTGGTACGAGCAGTACTTC
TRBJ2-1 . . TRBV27 CASSVQTGHSYNEQFF TGTGCCAGCAGTGTCCAGACAGGCCACTCCTACAATGAGCAGTTCTTC
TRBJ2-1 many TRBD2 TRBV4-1 CASSFTPLAGVSNEQFF TGCGCCAGCAGCTTCACCCCTCTAGCGGGAGTTTCCAATGAGCAGTTCTTC
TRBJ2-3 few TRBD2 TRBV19 CASSSIWRELHTDTQYF TGTGCCAGTAGTAGCATCTGGCGGGAGCTGCACACAGATACGCAGTATTTT
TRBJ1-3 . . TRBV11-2 CASSLWTRDTIYF TGTGCCAGCAGCTTGTGGACTAGGGACACCATATATTTT
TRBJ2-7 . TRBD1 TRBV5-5 CASSLEGQGYSYEQYF TGTGCCAGCAGCTTGGAGGGACAGGGTTACTCCTACGAGCAGTACTTC
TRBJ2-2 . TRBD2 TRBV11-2 CASQQAGELGGELFF TGTGCCAGCCAGCAAGCGGGAGAACTGGGCGGGGAGCTGTTTTTT
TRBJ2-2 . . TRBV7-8 CASSPNLGPGELFF TGTGCCAGCAGCCCTAACCTCGGGCCCGGGGAGCTGTTTTTT